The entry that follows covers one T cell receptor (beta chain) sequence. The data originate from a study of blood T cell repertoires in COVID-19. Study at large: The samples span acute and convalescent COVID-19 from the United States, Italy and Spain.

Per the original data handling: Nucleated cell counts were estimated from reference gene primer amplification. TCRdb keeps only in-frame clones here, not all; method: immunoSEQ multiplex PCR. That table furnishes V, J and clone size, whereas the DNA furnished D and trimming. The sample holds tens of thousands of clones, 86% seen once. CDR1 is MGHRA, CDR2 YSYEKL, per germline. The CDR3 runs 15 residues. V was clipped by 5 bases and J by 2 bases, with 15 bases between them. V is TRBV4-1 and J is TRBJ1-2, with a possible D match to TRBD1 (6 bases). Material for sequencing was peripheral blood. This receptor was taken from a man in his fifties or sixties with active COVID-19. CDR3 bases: TGCGCCAGCAGCTCGAGACAGGAACCCAACTATGGCTACACCTTC. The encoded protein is CASSSRQEPNYGYTF.